The 32 T cell receptor beta chains below come from one sample, sequenced in a study of T cells expressing NK-cell markers (dated by TCRdb to 2019 to 2021). The method was 5' RACE. Sequenced on an Illumina HiSeq 2000. The reads went through TCRdb reprocessing, and each CDR3 protein sequence gets one entry with no DNA. This sample's table contains approximately 380,000 distinct CDR3 sequences. The top ten constitute 5% to 5.5% of the sample. The sample taken for sequencing was blood T cells: a sorted CD56 or NKG2C T cell subset, CD4+ or CD8+ T cells, or bulk PBMC T cells (not recorded which). The origin of the receptors is a man aged 18 to 70 in good health.

The chain couples TRBV12-3 or TRBV12-4 to TRBJ2-2; the TCRdb D gene call, TRBD1, has no DNA to confirm it. This CDR3 comprises 15 residues. CDR3 protein: CASTPYGVGTGELFF.

Here the CDR3 reads CASSGRDRSNTEAFF. This sequence joins TRBV12-3 or TRBV12-4 and TRBJ1-1. This CDR3 region has 15 residues.

V usage is TRBV29-1 and J usage is TRBJ1-5. Germline V CDR1 and CDR2: SQVTM, ANQGSEA. The CDR3 extends over 14 amino acids. The chain's CDR3 is CSVSGDGGNQPQHF.

The rearrangement links TRBV21-1 to TRBJ1-4; without DNA, the TCRdb call of TRBD1 cannot be checked. TRBV21-1 is labeled a pseudogene. This CDR3 is 15 amino acids long. This CDR3 reads CASKHRQGINEKLFF.

The gene calls are TRBV20-1 and TRBJ2-7; the D gene TCRdb calls, TRBD1, cannot be checked with no DNA. This CDR3 is built from 14 residues. Looked up from germline, CDR1 is DFQATT and CDR2 is SNEGSKA (reference sequence). The chain's CDR3 is CSARTGNSPYEQYF.

V and J are TRBV7-2 and TRBJ1-4. This CDR3 is 14 amino acids long. Germline V gene lookup returns CDR1 SGHTA and CDR2 FQGNSA. CDR3 in amino acids: CASSQRRDNEKLFF.

This chain uses TRBV20-1 with TRBJ2-7; TCRdb names TRBD1, which stays unverified in the absence of DNA. Germline CDR1 and CDR2: DFQATT and SNEGSKA (reference sequence). CDR3 length: 13 amino acids. This chain's CDR3 is CSAQKTGRYEQYF.

V and J are TRBV13 and TRBJ2-7; TCRdb returns TRBD1, unconfirmable since there is no DNA. CDR1 PRHDT and CDR2 FYEKMQ come from the germline V gene (reference sequence). The CDR3 length is 18 residues. The CDR3 loop is CASSLSSKTGGFSYEQYF.

The CDR3: CASSPAGVAVPSYEQYF. V usage is TRBV3-1 and J usage is TRBJ2-7; TCRdb calls TRBD2, which cannot be checked without DNA. The CDR3 is 17 residues long. Germline V gene sequence: CDR1 LGHDT, CDR2 YNNKEL (reference sequence).

This chain links TRBV29-1 with TRBJ2-7; TCRdb designates TRBD1, a call that cannot be tested without DNA. CDR1 and CDR2 from the germline V gene are SQVTM and ANQGSEA. The CDR3 has 12 amino acids. The CDR3 is CSARGWSSEQYF.

V is TRBV27 and J is TRBJ2-4. The germline V gene encodes CDR1 MNHEY and CDR2 SMNVEV (reference sequence). The CDR3 covers 13 residues. CDR3 region: CASSLIGLNIQYF.

The chain combines TRBV6-5 with TRBJ1-4; TCRdb gives TRBD1 as the D gene, but with no DNA this cannot be confirmed. The CDR3 has 15 residues. In germline, CDR1 is MNHEY, CDR2 SVGAGI. The CDR3 loop reads CASSYSNGAVEKLFF.

The chain uses TRBV28 and TRBJ1-2; the TCRdb D gene call, TRBD1, has no DNA to confirm it. The CDR3 is 19 amino acids. CDR1 MDHEN and CDR2 SYDVKM come from the germline V gene. CDR3 protein: CASSLLFPERRGARYGYTF.

The genes are TRBV9 and TRBJ2-1; TCRdb names TRBD1, which stays unverified in the absence of DNA. The CDR3 spans 15 residues. Germline assignment: CDR1 SGDLS and CDR2 YYNGEE. This chain's CDR3 is CARNSGHLNRDEQFF.

The chain is built from TRBV27 and TRBJ2-7; TCRdb designates TRBD2, a call that cannot be tested without DNA. CDR1 MNHEY and CDR2 SMNVEV come from the germline V gene (reference sequence). The CDR3 loop spans 15 amino acids. CDR3 sequence reads: CASKEGLAGSYEQYF.

The rearrangement uses TRBV5-1 and TRBJ2-7; TCRdb names TRBD2, which stays unverified in the absence of DNA. Germline V gene lookup returns CDR1 SGHRS and CDR2 YFSETQ. The CDR3 covers 17 residues. The CDR3 loop reads CASSHGLAGGSSYEQYF.

The gene calls are TRBV12-3 or TRBV12-4 and TRBJ1-1; TCRdb's D call of TRBD1 is untestable without DNA. This CDR3 contains 14 residues. This CDR3 is CASSAQAANTEAFF.

The chain joins TRBV7-9 to TRBJ2-3; the TCRdb D gene call, TRBD2, has no DNA to confirm it. The CDR3 consists of 15 residues. Germline assignment: CDR1 SEHNR and CDR2 FQNEAQ (reference sequence). The CDR3 is CASSPERGGLYTQYF.

The rearrangement links TRBV20-1 to TRBJ2-1; TCRdb lists TRBD1, though no DNA is available to test this call. Germline V gene data show CDR1 as DFQATT and CDR2 as SNEGSKA (reference sequence). This CDR3 has 12 residues. CDR3 in amino acids: CSAKGTGDAQFF.

J is TRBJ2-3 and V is TRBV6-1; TCRdb gives TRBD1 as the D gene, but with no DNA this cannot be confirmed. CDR1 and CDR2 from the germline V gene are MNHNS and SASEGT. This CDR3 has 14 residues. The CDR3 is CASRSGGASDTQYF.

This chain joins TRBV5-1 and TRBJ2-4; TCRdb designates TRBD1, a call that cannot be tested without DNA. The germline CDR1 and CDR2 sequences are SGHRS and YFSETQ. The CDR3 covers 13 residues. The CDR3 loop reads CASSLRTGYIQYF.

The chain uses TRBV18 and TRBJ2-4; TCRdb reports TRBD2, a call that lacks DNA to check it against. CDR1 is KGHSH and CDR2 is LQKENI in the germline V gene. CDR3 length: 16 residues. The CDR3 here is CASSPLGGAIENIQYF.

This chain uses TRBV7-9 with TRBJ1-4. Germline loops: CDR1 SEHNR, CDR2 FQNEAQ (reference sequence). The CDR3 consists of 11 residues. This CDR3 reads CASSRREKLFF.

The rearrangement uses TRBV7-6 and TRBJ2-7; TCRdb outputs TRBD1, but without DNA this stays unchecked. The CDR3 runs 14 residues. Germline CDR1 reads SGHVS; CDR2 reads FNYEAQ. CDR3 loop: CASSLLAGTGGQYF.

The chain joins TRBV7-3 to TRBJ1-2; checking the TCRdb D call of TRBD1 is not possible without DNA. CDR3 length: 13 amino acids. From germline, CDR1 is SGHTA and CDR2 FQGTGA. CDR3 region: CASSYQQGSGYTF. The full variable domain, completed using reference TRBV7-3 and TRBJ1-2, is GAGVSQTPSNKVTEKGKYVELRCDPISGHTALYWYRQSLGQGPEFLIYFQGTGAADDSGLPNDRFFAVRPEGSVSTLKIQRTERGDSAVYLCASSYQQGSGYTFGSGTRLTVV.

The rearrangement links TRBV6-2 or TRBV6-3 to TRBJ2-2. The CDR3 sequence is 16 residues long. Per germline, CDR1 MNHEY and CDR2 SVGEGT. CDR3 protein: CASKVGGVGNTGELFF.

The CDR3: CSAQRDFTEAFF. V and J are TRBV20-1 and TRBJ1-1. The CDR3 covers 12 residues. CDR1 and CDR2 from the germline V gene are DFQATT and SNEGSKA (reference sequence).

This chain uses TRBV12-3 or TRBV12-4 with TRBJ1-5; TCRdb gives TRBD1 as the D gene, but with no DNA this cannot be confirmed. The CDR3 has 14 residues. CDR3 in amino acids: CASSLDGARQPQHF.

The genes are TRBV7-9 and TRBJ2-3; TCRdb lists TRBD2, though no DNA is available to test this call. The CDR3 covers 16 residues. The germline CDR1 and CDR2 sequences are SEHNR and FQNEAQ (reference sequence). Here the CDR3 reads CASSTGTSGKTDTQYF.

V and J are TRBV7-8 and TRBJ2-2. CDR1 SGHVS and CDR2 FQNEAQ come from the germline V gene. This CDR3 is 14 amino acids long. CDR3 region: CASSSQLPPGELFF.

This chain uses TRBV12-3 or TRBV12-4 with TRBJ2-1; TCRdb calls TRBD2, which cannot be checked without DNA. This CDR3 region has 14 residues. The chain's CDR3 is CASSLRWTSNEQFF.

The chain's CDR3 is CSVVPNPTDEQYF. This chain connects TRBV29-1 to TRBJ2-7. This CDR3 spans 13 amino acids. Germline CDR1 SQVTM, CDR2 ANQGSEA.